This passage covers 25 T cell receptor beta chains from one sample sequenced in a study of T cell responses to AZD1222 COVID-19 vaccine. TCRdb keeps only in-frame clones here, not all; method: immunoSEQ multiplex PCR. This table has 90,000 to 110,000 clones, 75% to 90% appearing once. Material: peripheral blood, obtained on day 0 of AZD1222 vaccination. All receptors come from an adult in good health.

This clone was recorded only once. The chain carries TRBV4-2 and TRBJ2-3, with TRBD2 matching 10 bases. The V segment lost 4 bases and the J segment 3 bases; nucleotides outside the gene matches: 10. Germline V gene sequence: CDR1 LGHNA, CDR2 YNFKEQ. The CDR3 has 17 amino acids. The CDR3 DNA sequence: TGTGCCAGCAGCCCGTCCGCTAGCGGGGGTATAACAGATACGCAGTATTTT. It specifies CASSPSASGGITDTQYF.

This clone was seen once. The CDR3, as DNA: TGTGCCAGCAGCGTAGCTTCCGGGGACACTGAAGCTTTCTTT. It specifies CASSVASGDTEAFF. V usage is TRBV9 and J usage is TRBJ1-1; D unresolved. CDR1 is SGDLS, CDR2 YYNGEE, per germline. V dropped 0 bases and J dropped 3 bases, with 9 bases sitting between them. This CDR3 is 14 amino acids long.

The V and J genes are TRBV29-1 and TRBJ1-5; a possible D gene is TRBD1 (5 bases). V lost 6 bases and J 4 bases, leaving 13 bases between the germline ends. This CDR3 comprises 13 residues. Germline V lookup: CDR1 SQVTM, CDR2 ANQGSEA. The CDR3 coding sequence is TGCAGCGTGGGGAGAGGGGCAAATCAGCCCCAGCATTTT. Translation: CSVGRGANQPQHF.

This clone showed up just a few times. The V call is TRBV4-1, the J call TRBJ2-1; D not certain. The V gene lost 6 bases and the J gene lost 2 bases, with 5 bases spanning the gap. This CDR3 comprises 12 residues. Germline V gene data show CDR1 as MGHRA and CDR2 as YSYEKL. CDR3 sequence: CASSPTYNEQFF. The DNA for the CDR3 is TGCGCCAGCAGTCCAACCTACAATGAGCAGTTCTTC.

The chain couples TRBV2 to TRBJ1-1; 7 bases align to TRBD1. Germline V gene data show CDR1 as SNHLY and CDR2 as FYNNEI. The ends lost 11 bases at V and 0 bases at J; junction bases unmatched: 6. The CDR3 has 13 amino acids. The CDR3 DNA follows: TGTGCCGGGGGACAGCCCATGAACACTGAAGCTTTCTTT. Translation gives CAGGQPMNTEAFF.

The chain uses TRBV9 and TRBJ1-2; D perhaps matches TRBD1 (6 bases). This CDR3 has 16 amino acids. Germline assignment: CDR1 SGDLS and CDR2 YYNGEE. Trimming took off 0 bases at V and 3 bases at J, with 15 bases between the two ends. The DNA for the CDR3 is TGTGCCAGCAGCGTAGGGCTCTCAGAGGGGGACTATGGCTACACCTTC. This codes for CASSVGLSEGDYGYTF.

The DNA of the CDR3 is TGTGCCAGCAGCGTAGCTAGCGGGAGGCTAGAGACCCAGTACTTC. Amino acids: CASSVASGRLETQYF. The V call is TRBV9, the J call TRBJ2-5, with 11 bases matching TRBD2. Trimming at V came to 0 bases and at J to 4 bases, leaving 2 bases not matched to a gene. The CDR3 totals 15 residues. Germline V CDR1 and CDR2: SGDLS, YYNGEE. Based on the CDR3 plus reference TRBV9 and TRBJ2-5, the full variable domain is DSGVTQTPKHLITATGQRVTLRCSPRSGDLSVYWYQQSLDQGLQFLIQYYNGEERAKGNILERFSAQQFPDLHSELNLSSLELGDSALYFCASSVASGRLETQYFGPGTRLLVL.

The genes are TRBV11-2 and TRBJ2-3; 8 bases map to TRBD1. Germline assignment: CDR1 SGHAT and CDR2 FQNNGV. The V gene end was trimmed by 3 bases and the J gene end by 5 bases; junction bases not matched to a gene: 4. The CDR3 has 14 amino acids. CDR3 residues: CASSFRTGKDTQYF. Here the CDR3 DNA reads TGTGCCAGCAGCTTTCGGACAGGGAAAGATACGCAGTATTTT.

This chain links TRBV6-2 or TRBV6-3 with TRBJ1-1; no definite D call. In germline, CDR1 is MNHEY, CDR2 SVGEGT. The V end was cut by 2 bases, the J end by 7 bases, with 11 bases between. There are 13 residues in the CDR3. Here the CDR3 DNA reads TGTGCCAGCAGTTACAGGCAGTGGGGTGAAGCTTTCTTT. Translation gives CASSYRQWGEAFF.

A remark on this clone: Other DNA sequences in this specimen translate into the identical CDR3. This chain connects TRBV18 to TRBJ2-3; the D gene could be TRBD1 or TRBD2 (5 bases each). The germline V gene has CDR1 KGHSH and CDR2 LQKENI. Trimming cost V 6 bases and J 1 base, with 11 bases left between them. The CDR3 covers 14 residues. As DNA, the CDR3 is TGTGCCAGCTCCCCCGGGACCCGCACAGATACGCAGTATTTT. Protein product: CASSPGTRTDTQYF.

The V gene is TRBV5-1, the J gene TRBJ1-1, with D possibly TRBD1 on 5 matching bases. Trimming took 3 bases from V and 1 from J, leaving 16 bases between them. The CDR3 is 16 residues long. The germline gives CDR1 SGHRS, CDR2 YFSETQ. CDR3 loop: CASSSGGGSGNTEAFF. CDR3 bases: TGCGCCAGCAGCTCGGGTGGGGGGTCAGGGAACACTGAAGCTTTCTTT.

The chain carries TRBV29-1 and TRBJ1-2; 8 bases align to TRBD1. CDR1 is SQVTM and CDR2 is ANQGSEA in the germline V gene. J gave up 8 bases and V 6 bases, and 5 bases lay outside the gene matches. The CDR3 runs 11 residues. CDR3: CSVQGVEGYTF. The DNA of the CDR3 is TGCAGCGTACAGGGGGTAGAGGGCTACACCTTC.

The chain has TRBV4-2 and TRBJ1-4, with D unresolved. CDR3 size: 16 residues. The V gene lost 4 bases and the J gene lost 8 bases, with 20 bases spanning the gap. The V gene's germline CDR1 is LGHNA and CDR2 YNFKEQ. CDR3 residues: CASSPVLGGEGEKLFF. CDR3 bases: TGTGCCAGCAGCCCCGTCCTCGGCGGGGAGGGAGAAAAACTGTTTTTT.

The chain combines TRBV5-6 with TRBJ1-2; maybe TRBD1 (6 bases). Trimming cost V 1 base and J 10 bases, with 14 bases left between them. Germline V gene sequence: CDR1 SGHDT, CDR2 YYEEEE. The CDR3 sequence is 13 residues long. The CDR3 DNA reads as TGTGCCAGCAGCTTGCGCGGGGGCTCGACCTACACCTTC. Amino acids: CASSLRGGSTYTF.

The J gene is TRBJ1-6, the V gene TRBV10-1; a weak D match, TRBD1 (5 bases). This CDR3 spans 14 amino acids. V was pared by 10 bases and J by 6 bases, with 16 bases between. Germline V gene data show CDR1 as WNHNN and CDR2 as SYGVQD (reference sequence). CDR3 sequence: CATVGGKGNSPLHF. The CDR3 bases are TGCGCCACCGTGGGGGGGAAGGGTAATTCACCCCTCCACTTT.

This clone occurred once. As DNA, the CDR3 is TGTGCCAGCAGCTTGGGGGGGACGGGGAATGAGCAGTTCTTC. Amino acid sequence: CASSLGGTGNEQFF. V is TRBV5-8 and J is TRBJ2-1, with D possibly called TRBD1 or TRBD2 (5 bases each). Germline CDR1 SGHTS, CDR2 YDEGEE. The CDR3 consists of 14 residues. The germline V and J ends were trimmed by 0 bases and 7 bases, with 11 bases remaining between them.

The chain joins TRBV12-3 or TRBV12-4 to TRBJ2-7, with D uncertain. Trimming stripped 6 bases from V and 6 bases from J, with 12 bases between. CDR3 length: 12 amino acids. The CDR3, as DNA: TGTGCCAGCAGACTGCTGGGTGGCGAGCAGTACTTC. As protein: CASRLLGGEQYF.

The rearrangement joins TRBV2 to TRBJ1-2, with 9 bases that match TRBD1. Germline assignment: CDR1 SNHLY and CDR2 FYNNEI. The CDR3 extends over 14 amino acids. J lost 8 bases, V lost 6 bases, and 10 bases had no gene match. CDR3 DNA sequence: TGTGCCAGCAGCGGCCGGGACAGGGCTATCGGCTACACCTTC. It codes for CASSGRDRAIGYTF.

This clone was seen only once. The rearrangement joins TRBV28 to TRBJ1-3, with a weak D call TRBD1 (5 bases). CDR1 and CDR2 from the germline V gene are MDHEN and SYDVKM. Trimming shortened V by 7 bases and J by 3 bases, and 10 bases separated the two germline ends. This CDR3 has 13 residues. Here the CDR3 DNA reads TGTGCCAGCACCCAGGGTTATGGAAACACCATATATTTT. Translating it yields CASTQGYGNTIYF.

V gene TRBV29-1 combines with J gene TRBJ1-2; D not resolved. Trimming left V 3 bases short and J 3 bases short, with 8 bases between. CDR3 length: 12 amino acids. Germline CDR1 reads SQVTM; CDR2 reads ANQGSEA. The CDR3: CSVETRDYGYTF. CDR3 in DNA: TGCAGCGTTGAGACAAGGGACTATGGCTACACCTTC.

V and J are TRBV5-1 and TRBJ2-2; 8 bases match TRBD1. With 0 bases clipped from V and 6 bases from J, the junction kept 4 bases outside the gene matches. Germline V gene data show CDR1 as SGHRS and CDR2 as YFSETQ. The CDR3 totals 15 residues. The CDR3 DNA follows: TGCGCCAGCAGCTTGGGGCCAGGGGGCTCCGGGGAGCTGTTTTTT. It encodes CASSLGPGGSGELFF.

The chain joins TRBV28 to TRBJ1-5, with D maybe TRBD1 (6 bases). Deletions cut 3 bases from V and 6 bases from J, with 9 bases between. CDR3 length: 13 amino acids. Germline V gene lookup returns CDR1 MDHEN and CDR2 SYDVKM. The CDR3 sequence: CASSLRGPQPQHF. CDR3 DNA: TGTGCCAGCAGTTTGCGGGGGCCTCAGCCCCAGCATTTT.

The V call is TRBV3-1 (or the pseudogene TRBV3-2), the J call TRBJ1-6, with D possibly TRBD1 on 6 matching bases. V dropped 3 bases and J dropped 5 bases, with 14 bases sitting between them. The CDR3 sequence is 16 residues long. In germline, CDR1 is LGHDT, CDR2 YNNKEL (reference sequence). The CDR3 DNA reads TGTGCCAGCAGCCAGGACCGGGACAACGATAATTCACCCCTCCACTTT. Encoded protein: CASSQDRDNDNSPLHF.

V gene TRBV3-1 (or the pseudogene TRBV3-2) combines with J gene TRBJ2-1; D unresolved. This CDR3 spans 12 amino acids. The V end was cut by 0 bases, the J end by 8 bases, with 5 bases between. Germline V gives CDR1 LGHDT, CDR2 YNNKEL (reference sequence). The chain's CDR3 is CASSQDNDEQFF. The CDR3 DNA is TGTGCCAGCAGCCAAGATAACGATGAGCAGTTCTTC.

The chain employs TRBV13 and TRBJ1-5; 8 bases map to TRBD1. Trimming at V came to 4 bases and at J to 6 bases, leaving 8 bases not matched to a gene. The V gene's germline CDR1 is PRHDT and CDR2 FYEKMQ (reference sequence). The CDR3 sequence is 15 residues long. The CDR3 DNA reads TGTGCCAGCAGCTCCCTCGGACAGGGACCTCAGCCCCAGCATTTT. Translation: CASSSLGQGPQPQHF. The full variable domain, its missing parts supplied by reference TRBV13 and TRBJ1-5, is AAGVIQSPRHLIKEKRETATLKCYPIPRHDTVYWYQQGPGQDPQFLISFYEKMQSDKGSIPDRFSAQQFSDYHSELNMSSLELGDSALYFCASSSLGQGPQPQHFGDGTRLSIL.